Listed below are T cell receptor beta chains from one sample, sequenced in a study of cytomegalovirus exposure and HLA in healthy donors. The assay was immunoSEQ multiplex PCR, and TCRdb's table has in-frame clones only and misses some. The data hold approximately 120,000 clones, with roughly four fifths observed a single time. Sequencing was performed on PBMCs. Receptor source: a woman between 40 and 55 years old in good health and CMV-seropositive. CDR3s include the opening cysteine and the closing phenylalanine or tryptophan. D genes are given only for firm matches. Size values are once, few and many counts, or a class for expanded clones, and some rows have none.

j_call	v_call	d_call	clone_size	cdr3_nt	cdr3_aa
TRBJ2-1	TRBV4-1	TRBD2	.	TGCGCCAGCAGCCAAGACATGGCGGGACTAGCGGGAGGGGCTCCGTTCTTC	CASSQDMAGLAGGAPFF
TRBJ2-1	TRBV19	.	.	TGTGCCAGTAGTATAAATGAGAAAACTCTTTACAATGAGCAGTTCTTC	CASSINEKTLYNEQFF
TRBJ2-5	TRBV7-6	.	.	TGTGCCAGCAGCCCCCGCGGGGAGACCCAGTACTTC	CASSPRGETQYF
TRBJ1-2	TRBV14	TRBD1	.	TGTGCCAGCAGCCAGACAAAACAGGGGCTCTACTATGGCTACACCTTC	CASSQTKQGLYYGYTF
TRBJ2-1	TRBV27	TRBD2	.	TGTGCCACCCTTCGGACTAGCGGGAGATACAATGAGCAGTTCTTC	CATLRTSGRYNEQFF
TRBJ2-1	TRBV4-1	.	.	TGCGCCAGCAGCCATGCTTTCTCGCGGCGCTCCTCCTACAATGAGCAGTTCTTC	CASSHAFSRRSSYNEQFF
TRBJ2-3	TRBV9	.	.	TGTGCCAGCAGTAGGGAGGATACGCAGTATTTT	CASSREDTQYF
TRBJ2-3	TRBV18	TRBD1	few	TGTGCCAGCTCACCCCCGGACAGGGGTGTAGATACGCAGTATTTT	CASSPPDRGVDTQYF
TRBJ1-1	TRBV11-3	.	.	TGTGCCAGCGGACAAAACACTGAAGCTTTCTTT	CASGQNTEAFF
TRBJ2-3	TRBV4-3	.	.	TGCGCCAGCAGCCAAGATGGCGGGTTAGGAACAGATACGCAGTATTTT	CASSQDGGLGTDTQYF
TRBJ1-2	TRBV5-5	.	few	TGTGCCAGCAGCTTGGAGGAGGGCCGGCACGGCTACACCTTC	CASSLEEGRHGYTF
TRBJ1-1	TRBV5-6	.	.	TGTGCCAGCAGGTCTTATGGGCAGAGGAACACTGAAGCTTTCTTT	CASRSYGQRNTEAFF
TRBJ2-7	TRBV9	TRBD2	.	TGTGCCAGCAGCCGCTTGGCTAGCGGGGCCTCCTACGAGCAGTACTTC	CASSRLASGASYEQYF
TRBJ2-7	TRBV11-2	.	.	TGTGCCAGCAGCACCTTGACAGGAAGAGCCTACGAGCAGTACTTC	CASSTLTGRAYEQYF
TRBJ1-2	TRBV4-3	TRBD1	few	TGCGCCAGCAGCCCCCAGGACAGGGACTTTGGCTACACCTTC	CASSPQDRDFGYTF
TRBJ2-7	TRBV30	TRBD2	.	TGTGCCTGGGGACTAGCGGGAGGGCCGCTCGAGCAGTACTTC	CAWGLAGGPLEQYF
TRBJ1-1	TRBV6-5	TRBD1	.	TGTGCCAGCGTACCCAGGACAGGGAGCACTGAAGCTTTCTTT	CASVPRTGSTEAFF
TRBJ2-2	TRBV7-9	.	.	TGTGCCAGCAGCTTTAACAGGGTGGTAGACACCGGGGAGCTGTTTTTT	CASSFNRVVDTGELFF
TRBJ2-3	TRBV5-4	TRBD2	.	TGTGCCAGCAGCGAGTTAAGCGGGGGGAGCACAGATACGCAGTATTTT	CASSELSGGSTDTQYF
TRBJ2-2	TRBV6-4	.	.	TGTGCCGGCAGTGGGACAGCGGGAGACACCGGGGAGCTGTTTTTT	CAGSGTAGDTGELFF
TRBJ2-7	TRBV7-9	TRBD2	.	TGTGCTAGCGGGGGCAGAGCCTACGAGCAGTACTTC	CASGGRAYEQYF
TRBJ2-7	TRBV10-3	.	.	TGTGCCATCAGTGATGACACCTCCTACGAGCAGTACTTC	CAISDDTSYEQYF
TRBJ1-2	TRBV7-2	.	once	TGTGCCAGCAGCCTTGGGACTGCCTATGGCTACACCTTC	CASSLGTAYGYTF
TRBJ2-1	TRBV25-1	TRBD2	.	TGTGCCAGCAGTCCACTAGCGGGAGGGTACAATGAGCAGTTCTTC	CASSPLAGGYNEQFF
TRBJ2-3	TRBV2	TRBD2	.	TGTGCCAGCAGTGAAGGGACTAGCGACCCACCGAGGTATTTT	CASSEGTSDPPRYF
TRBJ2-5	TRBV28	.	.	TGTGCCAGCAGTTCAACCCCAGCTAGTCTGGTTGGGGAGACCCAGTACTTC	CASSSTPASLVGETQYF
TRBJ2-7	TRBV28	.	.	TGTGCCAGCAGTCGACCTGGAGGCTACGAGCAGTACTTC	CASSRPGGYEQYF
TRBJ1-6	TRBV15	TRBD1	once	TGTGCCACCAGCACAAGGACAGGCGCTAATTCACCCCTCCACTTT	CATSTRTGANSPLHF
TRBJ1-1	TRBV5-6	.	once	TGTGCCAGCAGCTTGGCCGGGGAATGGTTAGACACTGAAGCTTTCTTT	CASSLAGEWLDTEAFF
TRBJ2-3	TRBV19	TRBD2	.	TGTGCCAGCAACGGACTAGCGGTAGATACGCAGTATTTT	CASNGLAVDTQYF
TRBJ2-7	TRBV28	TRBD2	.	TGTGCCAGCAGTCCAGGGCTAGCGGGAGCCCTCTACGAGCAGTACTTC	CASSPGLAGALYEQYF
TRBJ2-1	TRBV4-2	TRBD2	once	TGTGCCAGCAGCCAAGATAGCGGGAGGGCTTCCAATGAGCAGTTCTTC	CASSQDSGRASNEQFF
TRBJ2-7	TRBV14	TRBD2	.	TGTGCCAGCAGCAAAGACTTAGCGGGGTACGAGCAGTACTTC	CASSKDLAGYEQYF
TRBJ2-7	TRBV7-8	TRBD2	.	TGTGCCAGCAGATCAACTAGCGGAAGCTCCTACGAGCAGTACTTC	CASRSTSGSSYEQYF
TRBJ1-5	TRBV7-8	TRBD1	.	TGTGCCAGCAGCCCAGGACAGGGAACTCAGCCCCAGCATTTT	CASSPGQGTQPQHF
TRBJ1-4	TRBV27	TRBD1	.	TGTGCCAGCCGAGGACAGGGGGCGGATCTGAACGAAAAACTGTTTTTT	CASRGQGADLNEKLFF
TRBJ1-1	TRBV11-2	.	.	TGTGCCAGCACCGTAACGACAGGCGGGACTGAAGCTTTCTTT	CASTVTTGGTEAFF
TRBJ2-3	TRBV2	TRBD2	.	TGTGCCAGCTCCCCCGGGCTAGCGGGAGGGTTAGATACGCAGTATTTT	CASSPGLAGGLDTQYF
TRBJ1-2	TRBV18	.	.	TGTGCCAGCTCACCACAGGGGGACTATGGCTACACCTTC	CASSPQGDYGYTF
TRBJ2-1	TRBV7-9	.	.	TGTGCCAGCAGCCACGGGACTCCCTTAAACAATGAGCAGTTCTTC	CASSHGTPLNNEQFF
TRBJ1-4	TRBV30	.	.	TGTGCCTGGAGTGTGGGGGGAACGGAAAAACTGTTTTTT	CAWSVGGTEKLFF
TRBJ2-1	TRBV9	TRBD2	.	TGTGCCAGCAGCGTAAGCGGGAGATCCGACAATGAGCAGTTCTTC	CASSVSGRSDNEQFF
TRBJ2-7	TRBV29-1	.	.	TGCAGCGTGAGGGGGGACTACTCCTACGAGCAGTACTTC	CSVRGDYSYEQYF
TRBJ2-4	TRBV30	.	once	TGTGCCTGGAGTGTGTCCAGTGTGGTGAACATTCAGTACTTC	CAWSVSSVVNIQYF
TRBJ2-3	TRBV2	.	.	TGTGCCAGCAGACTAGCTCCTACAGATACGCAGTATTTT	CASRLAPTDTQYF
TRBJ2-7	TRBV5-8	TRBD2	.	TGTGCCAGCACATCCATCGGGGGGACTAGACTGGGGGAGCAGTACTTC	CASTSIGGTRLGEQYF
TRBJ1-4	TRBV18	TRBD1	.	TGTGCCAGCTCCCCGACAGGGGCTAATGAAAAACTGTTTTTT	CASSPTGANEKLFF
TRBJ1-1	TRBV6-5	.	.	TGTGCCAGCAGTTACTCGGGCTGGAAGAACACTGAAGCTTTCTTT	CASSYSGWKNTEAFF
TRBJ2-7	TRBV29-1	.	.	TGCAGCGTTGGACCAGGGCCCTACGAGCAGTACTTC	CSVGPGPYEQYF
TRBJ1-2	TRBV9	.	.	TGTGCCAGCAGCCCTTCAGACTCCTATGGCTACACCTTC	CASSPSDSYGYTF
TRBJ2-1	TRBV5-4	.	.	TGTGCCAGCAGCTTGGGTTCGGGGGAGCGGATTGAGCAGTTCTTC	CASSLGSGERIEQFF
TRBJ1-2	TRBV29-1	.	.	TGCAGCGTCTTGACTACCTTAAACTATGGCTACACCTTC	CSVLTTLNYGYTF
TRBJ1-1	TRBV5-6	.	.	TGTGCCAGCAGCTTGGAAGGGGTGGGGACTGAAGCTTTCTTT	CASSLEGVGTEAFF
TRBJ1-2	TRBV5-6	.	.	TGTGCCAGCACTCGGTCTAACTATGGCTACACCTTC	CASTRSNYGYTF
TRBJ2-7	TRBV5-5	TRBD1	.	TGTGCCAGCTCACAGGGGGTCCACGAGCAGTACTTC	CASSQGVHEQYF